This TCR beta chain was sequenced in a study of cytomegalovirus exposure and HLA in healthy donors. Study background: Tens of millions of unique TCRs, all from HLA-typed donors, were included in an early release of the data. Study conclusions and caveats: In an earlier analysis, productive rearrangement rates for most beta V segments clustered near 90% or 30%. A list of 150 to 200 TCR beta chains associated with cytomegalovirus was given.

To note about this clone: Its antigen is undetermined.

Trimming stripped 3 bases from V and 4 bases from J, with 9 bases between. The CDR3 loop spans 13 amino acids. Germline lookup yields CDR1 SGHVS and CDR2 FQNEAQ. Primers for the PCR totalled 60 Vbeta and 13 Jbeta. Authors' methods: About 10 million shared chains were among some 75 million unique TCR beta chains counted in a later analysis. Assay: immunoSEQ multiplex PCR; the TCRdb copy retains only in-frame clones and omits some. V and J calls and clone size are copied from that table; D and trimming were computed from the DNA. This sample has about 140,000 clones, with 70% to 80% found just once. The specimen was PBMCs. This chain connects TRBV7-8 to TRBJ1-1; D is perhaps TRBD1 (5 bases). This receptor was obtained from a woman in her thirties or forties in good health and CMV-seronegative. In nucleotides, the CDR3 is TGTGCCAGCAGCTTGGGGGGGTTCACTGAAGCTTTCTTT. It is translated as CASSLGGFTEAFF.